The source of this TCR beta chain is a study of blood T cell repertoires in COVID-19. Study-level background: Material from acute and convalescent COVID-19 was sourced from the United States, Italy and Spain. From T cells, B-cell-depleted T cells, or PBMCs came the material, which was cDNA or gDNA.

Per the authors' pipeline: Scientists estimated how many nucleated cells there were by amplifying reference gene primers. Profiling relied on immunoSEQ multiplex PCR, and the TCRdb table lists in-frame clones only, not all of them. The V and J calls and clone size are taken from that table; D and trimming were inferred from the DNA. Counted here are fewer than 400,000 clones, approximately 86% occurring once; the ten biggest clones make up under 3%. The CDR3 length is 16 residues. Germline V lookup: CDR1 MNHEY, CDR2 SMNVEV (reference sequence). V dropped 6 bases and J dropped 1 base, with 13 bases sitting between them.

The TCR sequence derives from a human donor in a cohort sampled during active COVID-19. Specimen: peripheral blood. This chain joins TRBV27 and TRBJ2-6; tentatively, D is TRBD1 (6 bases). CDR3 nucleotide sequence: TGTGCCAGCAGCTTCCTAGGGGGTTCTGGGGCCAACGTCCTGACTTTC. This translates into CASSFLGGSGANVLTF.